The T cell receptor (beta chain) described here comes from a study of T cells after posttransplantation cyclophosphamide. General study findings and limits: TRB clonality was highly associated with recipient CMV seropositivity and reactivation.

Germline V gene sequence: CDR1 MRHNA, CDR2 SNTAGT. V lost 9 bases to trimming and J lost 4 bases; unmatched junction nucleotides: 10. The CDR3 covers 15 residues. This related bone marrow graft donor gave peripheral blood on the day of marrow donation. This clone was observed at least ten times. Its antigen remains unidentified. TCRdb's table, derived via immunoSEQ multiplex PCR, lists solely in-frame clones and lacks some. This sample carries 30,000 to 50,000 clones and no singletons, and 4% to 5% goes to the top ten. Sequenced material: PBMCs. The chain has TRBV6-4 and TRBJ1-4; 8 nucleotides line up with TRBD1. This TCR was sampled from a woman between 50 and 59 years old in good health and a related stem cell transplant donor. CDR3 coding DNA: TGTGCCAGGGGACAGGCCGCCCCAGTTAATGAAAAACTGTTTTTT. Its translation: CARGQAAPVNEKLFF.